This entry lists 10 T cell receptor beta chains sequenced from one sample in a study of regulatory T cells in long-lasting Graves disease. Time point reported: persistent/refractory GD, antithyroid drugs over 5 years with positive TRAb. TCR sequences were obtained from RNA taken from PBMCs. Construction of TCR beta libraries relied on iRepertoire HTBI primers and on Arm-PCR targeting CDR3 regions. TCRdb reanalysed the multiplex PCR reads using MiXCR and keeps one entry per CDR3 protein. The sample has roughly 450,000 distinct CDR3 sequences; about a quarter are singletons. The starting material was peripheral blood mononuclear cells (PBMCs), obtained when the disease was refractory, from a patient treated with antithyroid drugs. The receptors here all came from a female donor with Graves disease.

The V and J genes are TRBV2 and TRBJ1-3; D call uncertain. Germline V gene sequence: CDR1 SNHLY, CDR2 FYNNEI. The CDR3 length is 15 residues. Trimming removed 7 bases at V and 0 bases at J, with 13 bases between. CDR3 region: CASNADLISGNTIYF. The DNA of the CDR3 is TGTGCCAGCAACGCCGATCTGATCTCTGGAAACACCATATATTTT.

This chain joins TRBV29-1 and TRBJ1-1, with 7 bases that match TRBD1. The germline V gene has CDR1 SQVTM and CDR2 ANQGSEA. V was clipped by 6 bases and J by 0 bases; unmatched bases: 4. The length of the CDR3 is 13 residues. CDR3 bases: TGCAGCGTCGAGACAGGGATGAACACTGAAGCTTTCTTT. It yields the protein CSVETGMNTEAFF.

The table lists this clonotype with many counts. V and J are TRBV27 and TRBJ1-2; D not certain. CDR3 size: 14 residues. The ends were cut back, 0 bases at V and 0 bases at J, with 5 bases in the middle. The germline V gene encodes CDR1 MNHEY and CDR2 SMNVEV (reference sequence). The CDR3 coding sequence is TGTGCCAGCAGTTTATCTCCGGCTAACTATGGCTACACCTTC. Translation: CASSLSPANYGYTF.

The V gene is TRBV6-5, the J gene TRBJ1-1; no definite D call. Germline V gene data show CDR1 as MNHEY and CDR2 as SVGAGI. The CDR3 contains 16 residues. Between the trimmed V and J ends, which lost 4 bases and 1 base, there was a span of 16 bases. In nucleotides, the CDR3 is TGTGCCAGCAGTTCCCTCGATTCGCAGGAGAACACTGAAGCTTTCTTT. Amino acids: CASSSLDSQENTEAFF.

This clonotype was counted many times. The chain recombines TRBV28 with TRBJ1-2; unclear D gene. The V gene lost 3 bases and the J gene lost 3 bases, with 14 bases spanning the gap. The CDR3 has 15 amino acids. Per germline, CDR1 MDHEN and CDR2 SYDVKM. The CDR3 spells CASSLQVPIHYGYTF. CDR3 DNA sequence: TGTGCCAGCAGTTTGCAGGTACCTATCCACTATGGCTACACCTTC.

This clonotype came up many times. J is TRBJ2-7 and V is TRBV7-2; 11 nucleotides line up with TRBD2. There are 15 residues in the CDR3. Germline CDR1 SGHTA, CDR2 FQGNSA. Trimming removed 5 bases from V and 0 bases from J; junction bases left unmatched: 3. CDR3 in amino acids: CASSGGLADSYEQYF. The DNA of the CDR3 is TGTGCCAGCAGCGGGGGACTAGCGGACTCCTACGAGCAGTACTTC.

This clonotype turned up a few times. The CDR3 protein is CASSPGLAGVLRAKNIQYF. CDR3 in DNA: TGTGCCAGCAGCCCTGGACTAGCGGGAGTTCTGCGAGCCAAAAACATTCAGTACTTC. The chain carries TRBV7-2 and TRBJ2-4, with 13 positions matching TRBD2. This CDR3 is 19 amino acids long. J lost 0 bases, V lost 5 bases, and 10 bases had no gene match. Germline loops: CDR1 SGHTA, CDR2 FQGNSA.

This clonotype was found many times. The CDR3 DNA is TGTGCCACCACGGGGGAGGTGGCCTACGAGCAGTACTTC. Protein: CATTGEVAYEQYF. The gene calls are TRBV10-3 and TRBJ2-7, with D maybe TRBD2 (6 bases). Germline V gene sequence: CDR1 ENHRY, CDR2 SYGVKD. The V gene lost 10 bases and the J gene lost 2 bases, with 15 bases spanning the gap. The CDR3 sequence is 13 residues long.

This clonotype was seen repeatedly, ten times or more. CDR3 nucleotide sequence: TGTGCCAGCAGTACAGGGTTGGGCAATCAGCCCCAGCATTTT. Protein: CASSTGLGNQPQHF. The rearrangement joins TRBV6-1 to TRBJ1-5; D perhaps matches TRBD1 (6 bases). Germline V lookup: CDR1 MNHNS, CDR2 SASEGT. Between the trimmed V and J ends, which lost 5 bases and 2 bases, there was a span of 10 bases. The CDR3 length is 14 residues.

This clonotype was observed a few times. V and J are TRBV29-1 and TRBJ1-2, with 10 nucleotides matching TRBD1. Germline CDR1 reads SQVTM; CDR2 reads ANQGSEA. Germline trimming cut 4 bases from V and 3 bases from J; bases unmatched to any gene: 2. The length of the CDR3 is 13 residues. CDR3 region: CSVVGTGDYGYTF. The CDR3 DNA is TGCAGCGTTGTAGGGACAGGGGACTATGGCTACACCTTC.